The following is a TCR beta chain sequence with its context. Its matching antigen is unknown. The sample originates from a study of T cells in narcolepsy. Findings of the study overall: Comparing one patient's CSF and blood CD4+ clonotypes highlighted HCRT- and TRIB2-specific autoreactive clonotypes. Autoreactive clonotypes reportedly recurred in blood of same and different patients, not controls.

Measured with immunoSEQ multiplex PCR; TCRdb has only the in-frame clones, and not every one. This table has 25,000 to 35,000 clones, about 90% appearing once. This TCR derives from a human donor with narcolepsy. The sequencing sample was made of CD45RA- memory CD4+ T cells from PBMCs.

In nucleotides, the CDR3 is TGTGCCATCAGGGGTGGCGGGAGGCTGGCGAACACCGGGGAGCTGTTTTTT. It translates to CAIRGGGRLANTGELFF. The chain employs TRBV10-3 and TRBJ2-2; 8 bases are shared with TRBD2. Trimming took 6 bases from V and 0 from J; bases not matched to a gene: 9. CDR3 size: 17 residues. Germline-derived CDR1 and CDR2 are ENHRY and SYGVKD.